A selection of T cell receptor beta chains follows, all from one sample in a study of blood T cell repertoires in COVID-19. Only in-frame clones appear in the TCRdb table, and some are missing; sequencing was by immunoSEQ multiplex PCR. The data contain about 220,000 clones, 80% of them seen just once; the ten biggest clones take up 4.5% to 5.5%. Sequencing was carried out using peripheral blood. These receptors originate from a human donor in a cohort sampled during active COVID-19. Both conserved end residues are part of each CDR3. The D gene is left open where the match is weak. Expanded clones get a size class; other rows say once, few or many, or leave the size out.

V	J	D	size	CDR3	DNA
TRBV10-2	TRBJ1-1	-	-	CASSPDIMNTEAFF	TGCGCCAGCAGCCCGGACATCATGAACACTGAAGCTTTCTTT
TRBV6-6	TRBJ1-2	-	-	CASSYSAGKTF	TGTGCCAGCAGTTACTCGGCAGGGAAGACCTTC
TRBV6-6	TRBJ2-3	-	-	CASSPRGPLDTQYF	TGTGCCAGCAGTCCCCGCGGGCCGTTAGATACGCAGTATTTT
TRBV5-6	TRBJ2-1	-	-	CASSLGRGNEQFF	TGTGCCAGCAGCTTGGGGAGGGGAAATGAGCAGTTCTTC
TRBV6-5	TRBJ1-3	TRBD1	once	CASRAGQGFGNTIYF	TGTGCCAGCAGAGCGGGACAGGGGTTTGGAAACACCATATATTTT
TRBV4-3	TRBJ1-1	-	once	CASSQVAGWNTEAFF	TGCGCCAGCAGCCAAGTCGCAGGGTGGAACACTGAAGCTTTCTTT
TRBV4-3	TRBJ2-1	TRBD2	-	CASRDSYSGSGNEQFF	TGCGCCAGCAGGGACTCATACAGCGGGAGCGGGAATGAGCAGTTCTTC
TRBV19	TRBJ2-1	TRBD1	many	CASSIDSGGAYYNEQFF	TGTGCCAGTAGTATAGACTCAGGGGGCGCTTACTACAATGAGCAGTTCTTC
TRBV6-5	TRBJ2-1	TRBD1	-	CASRRGQGRSNEQFF	TGTGCCAGCAGGCGCGGACAGGGACGGAGCAATGAGCAGTTCTTC
TRBV5-1	TRBJ1-2	-	-	CASSPLRPGDYGYTF	TGCGCCAGCAGCCCCCTAAGGCCGGGGGACTATGGCTACACCTTC
TRBV28	TRBJ1-1	-	-	CASSPVRTLNTEAFF	TGTGCCAGCAGTCCGGTTAGGACTCTGAACACTGAAGCTTTCTTT
TRBV7-3	TRBJ2-3	TRBD2	-	CASTPSGGGTDTQYF	TGTGCCAGCACGCCTAGCGGGGGAGGCACAGATACGCAGTATTTT
TRBV13	TRBJ2-5	TRBD2	-	CASSLGLAGPETQYF	TGTGCCAGCAGCTTAGGACTAGCGGGTCCGGAGACCCAGTACTTC
TRBV27	TRBJ2-3	TRBD2	-	CASSERGFTDTQYF	TGTGCCAGCAGTGAGCGGGGCTTCACAGATACGCAGTATTTT
TRBV19	TRBJ2-7	TRBD2	-	CASKAGGPFEQYF	TGTGCCAGTAAAGCGGGAGGGCCGTTCGAGCAGTACTTC
TRBV4-3	TRBJ2-1	TRBD2	-	CASSQAGTSVYNEQFF	TGCGCCAGCAGCCAAGCGGGGACTAGTGTTTACAATGAGCAGTTCTTC
TRBV7-8	TRBJ2-7	-	-	CASAQADGNIYEQYF	TGTGCCAGCGCGCAAGCGGACGGTAATATCTACGAGCAGTACTTC
TRBV19	TRBJ2-7	TRBD2	-	CASSVRLAGYYEQYF	TGTGCCAGTAGTGTAAGACTAGCGGGATACTACGAGCAGTACTTC
TRBV19	TRBJ2-1	-	-	CASSIDGGARWGEQFF	TGTGCCAGTAGTATAGATGGGGGGGCGAGATGGGGTGAGCAGTTCTTC
TRBV7-9	TRBJ1-6	TRBD1	few	CASSSPGQGSPLHF	TGTGCCAGCAGCTCGCCGGGACAGGGCTCACCCCTCCACTTT
TRBV19	TRBJ2-1	-	-	CASSRRNEQFF	TGTGCCAGTAGTAGGCGGAATGAGCAGTTCTTC
TRBV4-3	TRBJ2-5	-	-	CASSSFTGPLETQYF	TGCGCCAGCAGTTCCTTTACAGGGCCCCTAGAGACCCAGTACTTC